The clone carrying this TCR beta chain was seen at least ten times. The sample originates from a study of CD8+CD57+ T cells in acquired aplastic anemia. Germline assignment: CDR1 SGHTS and CDR2 YDEGEE. Trimming removed 0 bases from V and 0 bases from J; junction bases left unmatched: 3. The CDR3 is 16 residues long. The study profiled TCR beta VDJ and CDR3 using genomic DNA as template. TCRdb ran MiXCR on the reads and lists one entry per CDR3 protein. The sample shows fewer than 250,000 distinct CDR3 sequences, 50% to 55% of them seen only once. The specimen sequenced was sorted CD4+, CD8+, or CD8+CD57+ T cells (not recorded which) from PBMCs. The TCR sequence derives from a human donor in good health, serving as a control. The rearrangement joins TRBV5-8 to TRBJ1-3, with 7 bases that match TRBD1. The CDR3, as DNA: TGTGCCAGCAGCTTGGCAGGACAGGCCTCTGGAAACACCATATATTTT. Translated: CASSLAGQASGNTIYF.